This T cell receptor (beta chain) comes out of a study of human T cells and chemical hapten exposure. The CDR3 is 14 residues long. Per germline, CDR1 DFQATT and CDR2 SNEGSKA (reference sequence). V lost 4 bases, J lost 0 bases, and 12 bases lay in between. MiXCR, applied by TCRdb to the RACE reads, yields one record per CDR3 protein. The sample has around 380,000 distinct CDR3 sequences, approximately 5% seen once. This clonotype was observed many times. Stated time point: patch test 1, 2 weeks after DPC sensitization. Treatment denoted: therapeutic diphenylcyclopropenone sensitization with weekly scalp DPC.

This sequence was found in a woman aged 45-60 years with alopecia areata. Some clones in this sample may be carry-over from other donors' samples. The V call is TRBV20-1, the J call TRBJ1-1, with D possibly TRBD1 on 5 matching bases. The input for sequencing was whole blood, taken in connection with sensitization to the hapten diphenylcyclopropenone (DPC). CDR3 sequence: CSATGGEMNTEAFF. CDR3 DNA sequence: TGCAGTGCTACCGGGGGGGAGATGAACACTGAAGCTTTCTTT.